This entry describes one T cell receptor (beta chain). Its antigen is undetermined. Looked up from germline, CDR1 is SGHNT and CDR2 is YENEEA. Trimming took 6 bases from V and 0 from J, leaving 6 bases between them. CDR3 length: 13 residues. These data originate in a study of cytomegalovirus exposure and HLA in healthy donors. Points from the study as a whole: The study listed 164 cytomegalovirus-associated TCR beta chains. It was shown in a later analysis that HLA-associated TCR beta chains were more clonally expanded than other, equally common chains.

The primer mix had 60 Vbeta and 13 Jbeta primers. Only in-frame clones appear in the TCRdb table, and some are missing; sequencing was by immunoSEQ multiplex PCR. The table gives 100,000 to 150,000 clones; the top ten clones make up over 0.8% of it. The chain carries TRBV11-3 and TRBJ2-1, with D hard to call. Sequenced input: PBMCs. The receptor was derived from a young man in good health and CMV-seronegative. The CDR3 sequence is CASSSDSYNEQFF. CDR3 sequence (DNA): TGTGCCAGCAGTAGTGACTCCTACAATGAGCAGTTCTTC.